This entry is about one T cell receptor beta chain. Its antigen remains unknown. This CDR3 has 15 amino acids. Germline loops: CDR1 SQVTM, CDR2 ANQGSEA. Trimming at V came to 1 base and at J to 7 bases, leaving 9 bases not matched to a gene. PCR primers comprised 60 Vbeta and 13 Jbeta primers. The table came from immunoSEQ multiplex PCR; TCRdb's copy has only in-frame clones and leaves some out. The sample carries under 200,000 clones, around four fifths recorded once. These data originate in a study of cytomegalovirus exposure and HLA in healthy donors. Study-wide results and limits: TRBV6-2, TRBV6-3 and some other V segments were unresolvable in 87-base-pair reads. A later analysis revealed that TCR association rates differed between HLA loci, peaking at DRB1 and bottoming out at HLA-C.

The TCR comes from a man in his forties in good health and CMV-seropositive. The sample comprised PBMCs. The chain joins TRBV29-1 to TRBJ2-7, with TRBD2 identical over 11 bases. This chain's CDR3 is CSVEGLAGGLGEQYF. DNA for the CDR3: TGCAGCGTTGAAGGTCTAGCGGGAGGATTGGGGGAGCAGTACTTC.